This T cell receptor beta chain emerged from a study of blood T cell repertoires in COVID-19. Across the whole study: Sites across the United States, Italy and Spain contributed samples from acute and convalescent COVID-19.

The method was immunoSEQ multiplex PCR; TCRdb's version includes in-frame clones alone and lacks a portion of them. The sample includes about 71,000 clones, about four fifths of them seen just once. Trimming pared 1 base from V and 7 bases from J, leaving 14 bases between. From germline, CDR1 is SGHRS and CDR2 YFSETQ. The CDR3 extends over 14 amino acids. In this sample, this clone turned up a few times. The specimen sequenced was peripheral blood. The TCR originated in an elderly woman with acute or convalescent COVID-19. The chain uses TRBV5-1 and TRBJ1-2; TRBD1 might be the D (5 bases). In DNA, the CDR3 is TGCGCCAGCAGCTTGTATTCCAGGGATGGTGGCTACACCTTC. This translates into CASSLYSRDGGYTF.